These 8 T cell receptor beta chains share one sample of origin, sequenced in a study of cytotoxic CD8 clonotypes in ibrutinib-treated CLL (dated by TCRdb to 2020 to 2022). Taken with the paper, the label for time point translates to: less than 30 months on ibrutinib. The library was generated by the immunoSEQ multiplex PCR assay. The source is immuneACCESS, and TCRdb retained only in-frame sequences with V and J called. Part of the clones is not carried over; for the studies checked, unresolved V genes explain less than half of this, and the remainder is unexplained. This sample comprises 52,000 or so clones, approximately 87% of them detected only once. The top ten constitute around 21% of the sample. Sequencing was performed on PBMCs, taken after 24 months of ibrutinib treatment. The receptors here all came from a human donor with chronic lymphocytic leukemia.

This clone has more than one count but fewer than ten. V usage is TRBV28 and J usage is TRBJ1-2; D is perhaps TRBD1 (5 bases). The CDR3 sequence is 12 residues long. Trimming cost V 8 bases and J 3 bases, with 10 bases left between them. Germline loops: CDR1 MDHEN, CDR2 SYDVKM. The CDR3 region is CASAEQDYGYTF. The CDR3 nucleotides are TGTGCCAGCGCCGAACAGGACTATGGCTACACCTTC.

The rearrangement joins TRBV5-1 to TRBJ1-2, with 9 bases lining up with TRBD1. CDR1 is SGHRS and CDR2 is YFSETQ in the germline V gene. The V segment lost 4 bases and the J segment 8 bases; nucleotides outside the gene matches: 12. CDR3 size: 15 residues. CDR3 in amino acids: CASSLEGQGSLGYTF. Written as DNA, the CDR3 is TGCGCCAGCAGCCTGGAGGGACAGGGATCCCTAGGCTACACCTTC.

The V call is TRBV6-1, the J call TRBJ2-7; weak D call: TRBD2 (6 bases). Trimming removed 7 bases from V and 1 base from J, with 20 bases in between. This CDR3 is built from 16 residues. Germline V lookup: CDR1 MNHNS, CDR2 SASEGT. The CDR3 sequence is CASIDSPPAGSYEQYF. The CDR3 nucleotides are TGTGCCAGCATTGACAGTCCGCCGGCGGGATCCTACGAGCAGTACTTC.

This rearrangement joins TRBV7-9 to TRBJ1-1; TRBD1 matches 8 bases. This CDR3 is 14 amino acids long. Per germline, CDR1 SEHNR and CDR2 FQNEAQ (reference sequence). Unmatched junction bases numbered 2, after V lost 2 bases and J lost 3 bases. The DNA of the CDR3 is TGTGCCAGCAGCTTATCAGGGGGCGACACTGAAGCTTTCTTT. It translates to CASSLSGGDTEAFF.

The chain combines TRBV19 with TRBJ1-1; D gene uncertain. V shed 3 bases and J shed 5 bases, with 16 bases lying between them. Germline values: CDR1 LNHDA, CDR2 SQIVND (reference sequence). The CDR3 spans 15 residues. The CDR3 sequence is CASSIRTVVGTEAFF. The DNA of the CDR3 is TGTGCCAGTAGTATCAGGACTGTGGTCGGAACTGAAGCTTTCTTT. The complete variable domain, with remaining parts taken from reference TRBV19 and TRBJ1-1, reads DGGITQSPKYLFRKEGQNVTLSCEQNLNHDAMYWYRQDPGQGLRLIYYSQIVNDFQKGDIAEGYSVSREKKESFPLTVTSAQKNPTAFYLCASSIRTVVGTEAFFGQGTRLTVV.

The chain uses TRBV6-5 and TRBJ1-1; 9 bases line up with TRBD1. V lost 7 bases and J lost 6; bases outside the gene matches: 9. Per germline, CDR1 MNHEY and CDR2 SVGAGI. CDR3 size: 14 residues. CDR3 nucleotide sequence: TGTGCCAGCACCGTACAGGGGGCCGGCGCTGAAGCTTTCTTT. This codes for CASTVQGAGAEAFF.

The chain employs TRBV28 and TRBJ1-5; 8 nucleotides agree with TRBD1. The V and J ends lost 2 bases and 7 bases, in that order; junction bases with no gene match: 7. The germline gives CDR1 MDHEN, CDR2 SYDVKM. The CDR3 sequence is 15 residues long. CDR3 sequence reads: CASSLPPGGGQPQHF. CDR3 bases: TGTGCCAGCAGTTTACCCCCAGGGGGCGGCCAGCCCCAGCATTTT.

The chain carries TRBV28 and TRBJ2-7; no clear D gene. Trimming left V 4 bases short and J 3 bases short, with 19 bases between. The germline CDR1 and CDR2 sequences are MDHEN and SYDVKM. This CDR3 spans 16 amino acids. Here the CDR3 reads CASSYDLKRRVYEQYF. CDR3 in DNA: TGTGCCAGCAGTTACGACTTGAAGCGTCGGGTCTACGAGCAGTACTTC.